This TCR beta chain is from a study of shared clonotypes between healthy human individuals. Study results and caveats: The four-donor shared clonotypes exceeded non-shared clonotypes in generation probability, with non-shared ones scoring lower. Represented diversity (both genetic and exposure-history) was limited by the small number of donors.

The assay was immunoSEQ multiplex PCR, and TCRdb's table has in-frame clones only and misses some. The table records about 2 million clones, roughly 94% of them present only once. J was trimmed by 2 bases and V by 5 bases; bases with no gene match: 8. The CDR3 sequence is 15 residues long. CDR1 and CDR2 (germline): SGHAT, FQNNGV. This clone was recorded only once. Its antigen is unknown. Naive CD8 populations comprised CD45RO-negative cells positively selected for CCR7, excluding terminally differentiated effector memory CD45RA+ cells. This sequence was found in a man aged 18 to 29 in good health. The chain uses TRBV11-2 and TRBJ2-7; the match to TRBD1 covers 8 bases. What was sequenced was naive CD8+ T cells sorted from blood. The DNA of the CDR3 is TGTGCCAGCAGCCCAAGATCGGACAGGGCCTACGAGCAGTACTTC. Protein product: CASSPRSDRAYEQYF.